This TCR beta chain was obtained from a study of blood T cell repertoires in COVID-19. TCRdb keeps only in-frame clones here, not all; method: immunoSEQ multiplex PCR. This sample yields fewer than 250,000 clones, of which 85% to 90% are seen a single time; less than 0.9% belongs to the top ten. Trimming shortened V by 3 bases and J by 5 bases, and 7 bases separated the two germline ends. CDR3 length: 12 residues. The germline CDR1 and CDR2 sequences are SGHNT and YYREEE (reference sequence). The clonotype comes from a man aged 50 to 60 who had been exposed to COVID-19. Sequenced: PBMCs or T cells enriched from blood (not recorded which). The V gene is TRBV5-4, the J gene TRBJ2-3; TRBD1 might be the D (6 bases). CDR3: CASSSGEDTQYF. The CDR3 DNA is TGTGCCAGCAGCTCAGGGGAAGATACGCAGTATTTT.